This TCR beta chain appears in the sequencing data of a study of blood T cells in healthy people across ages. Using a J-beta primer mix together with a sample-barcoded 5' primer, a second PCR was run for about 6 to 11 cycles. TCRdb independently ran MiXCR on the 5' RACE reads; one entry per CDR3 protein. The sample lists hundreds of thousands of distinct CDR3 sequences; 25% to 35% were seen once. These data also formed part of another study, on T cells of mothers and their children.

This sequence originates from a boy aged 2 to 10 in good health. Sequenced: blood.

The CDR3: CASSQGGGRGIVGRQKLFF. The CDR3 bases are TGTGCCAGCAGCCAAGGAGGGGGCAGGGGTATCGTCGGAAGGCAAAAACTGTTTTTT. This chain joins TRBV3-1 and TRBJ1-4; 7 bases are a match to TRBD1. Germline loops: CDR1 LGHDT, CDR2 YNNKEL (reference sequence). This CDR3 region has 19 residues. V was pared by 1 base and J by 9 bases, with 20 bases of the junction left unmatched. Filled out from reference TRBV3-1 and TRBJ1-4, the complete variable domain reads DTAVSQTPKYLVTQMGNDKSIKCEQNLGHDTMYWYKQDSKKFLKIMFSYNNKELIINETVPNRFSPKSPDKAHLNLHINSLELGDSAVYFCASSQGGGRGIVGRQKLFFGSGTQLSVL.